The 16 T cell receptor beta chains listed next were all sequenced from one sample in a study of blood T cell repertoires in COVID-19. TCRdb's copy holds only in-frame clones and misses some; the assay was immunoSEQ multiplex PCR. The sample lists a few hundred thousand clones; 88% were seen once. The specimen sequenced was PBMCs or T cells enriched from blood (not recorded which). All receptors come from a woman aged 40 to 55 who had recovered from COVID-19.

The chain recombines TRBV11-3 with TRBJ1-1; D remains unclear. The CDR3 extends over 11 amino acids. CDR1 and CDR2 from the germline V gene are SGHNT and YENEEA. Trimming removed 5 bases from V and 4 bases from J, with 5 bases in between. CDR3 sequence: CASSEGTEAFF. The CDR3 DNA reads TGTGCCAGCAGCGAGGGCACTGAAGCTTTCTTT.

V is TRBV6-5 and J is TRBJ2-7, with 7 bases fitting TRBD1. Germline-derived CDR1 and CDR2 are MNHEY and SVGAGI. The CDR3 has 14 residues. After removal of 1 base from V and 3 bases from J, the junction contained 3 bases not matched to a gene. The CDR3 protein is CASSYYRDSYEQYF. The CDR3 nucleotides are TGTGCCAGCAGTTACTACCGGGACAGCTACGAGCAGTACTTC.

The chain couples TRBV6-4 to TRBJ1-2; no clear D. Trimming left V 5 bases short and J 2 bases short, with 9 bases between. The CDR3 consists of 13 residues. The germline CDR1 and CDR2 sequences are MRHNA and SNTAGT. DNA for the CDR3: TGTGCCAGCAGTCTGACAAGGAACTATGGCTACACCTTC. Translating it yields CASSLTRNYGYTF.

The rearrangement joins TRBV6-2 or TRBV6-3 to TRBJ2-7; possibly TRBD1 for D (6 bases). The length of the CDR3 is 14 residues. The germline V gene has CDR1 MNHEY and CDR2 SVGEGT. The ends were cut back, 4 bases at V and 3 bases at J, with 13 bases in the middle. CDR3 DNA: TGTGCCAGCAGTTCCTGGACAGACCTCTACGAGCAGTACTTC. This codes for CASSSWTDLYEQYF.

The V call is TRBV24-1, the J call TRBJ2-7; D gene ambiguous. Trimming took off 12 bases at V and 0 bases at J, with 29 bases between the two ends. The CDR3 length is 18 residues. The germline V gene has CDR1 KGHDR and CDR2 SFDVKD. CDR3 in DNA: TGTGCCCCCATACCCCCAAGACGGTTATCTTGGAGCTCCTACGAGCAGTACTTC. Translating gives CAPIPPRRLSWSSYEQYF.

V is TRBV7-2 and J is TRBJ1-3; 7 bases are a match to TRBD1. Germline lookup yields CDR1 SGHTA and CDR2 FQGNSA. J was trimmed by 0 bases and V by 5 bases; bases with no gene match: 4. The CDR3 extends over 15 amino acids. This CDR3 reads CASSRDSSSGNTIYF. Written as DNA, the CDR3 is TGTGCCAGCAGCAGGGACAGTAGCTCTGGAAACACCATATATTTT.

The V call is TRBV5-1, the J call TRBJ2-5; D is undetermined. Trimming removed 0 bases from V and 2 bases from J, with 8 bases in between. CDR3 size: 14 residues. Germline V lookup: CDR1 SGHRS, CDR2 YFSETQ. The CDR3 DNA sequence: TGCGCCAGCAGCTTGGTCCCCTCGCAAGAGACCCAGTACTTC. It yields the protein CASSLVPSQETQYF.

The rearrangement uses TRBV25-1 and TRBJ1-3; no reliable D call. Germline CDR1 is MGHDK and CDR2 is SYGVNS. V was trimmed by 6 bases and J by 3 bases, leaving 12 bases between them. The CDR3 runs 14 residues. CDR3 DNA: TGTGCCAGCAGCGGGTCATTTAGTGGAAACACCATATATTTT. This translates into CASSGSFSGNTIYF.

CDR3 DNA sequence: TGCGCCAGCAGCCAAGATTTGAGATTAGGGGGTTCTAACACCGGGGAGCTGTTTTTT. This codes for CASSQDLRLGGSNTGELFF. The chain couples TRBV4-3 to TRBJ2-2, with D perhaps TRBD1 (6 bases). CDR1 is LGHNA and CDR2 is YSLEER in the germline V gene. The CDR3 runs 19 residues. V was cut by 0 bases and J by 2 bases, with 19 bases left in between.

J is TRBJ1-5 and V is TRBV5-5, with a tentative D call TRBD1 (6 bases). In germline, CDR1 is SGHKS, CDR2 YYEKEE (reference sequence). Trimming took 3 bases from V and 7 from J, leaving 17 bases between them. The CDR3 is 15 residues long. CDR3 in DNA: TGTGCCAGCAGCTCTACAGGGAACGGTGGACAGCCCCAGCATTTT. Amino acids: CASSSTGNGGQPQHF.

The CDR3 is CASSLLGEVSGNTIYF. As DNA, the CDR3 is TGTGCCAGCAGCTTATTGGGGGAGGTCTCTGGAAACACCATATATTTT. The chain combines TRBV7-8 with TRBJ1-3, with TRBD1 as a possible D gene (5 bases). Germline lookup yields CDR1 SGHVS and CDR2 FQNEAQ. V dropped 2 bases and J dropped 0 bases, with 11 bases sitting between them. The CDR3 sequence is 16 residues long.

The rearrangement links TRBV2 to TRBJ2-5; a possible D gene is TRBD1 (6 bases). The V and J ends lost 6 bases and 5 bases respectively, with 19 bases between them. The CDR3 loop spans 15 amino acids. CDR1 and CDR2 (germline): SNHLY, FYNNEI. DNA of the CDR3: TGTGCCAGCAGCCGCCTGAGGGGGACCCGGGAGACCCAGTACTTC. Its translation: CASSRLRGTRETQYF.

This chain uses TRBV19 with TRBJ1-4, with 9 positions matching TRBD1. Losses at the gene ends were 7 bases for V and 7 bases for J; bases not matched to a gene: 10. The CDR3 length is 15 residues. Germline values: CDR1 LNHDA, CDR2 SQIVND (reference sequence). This CDR3 reads CASTTSGTGSEKLFF. CDR3 DNA sequence: TGTGCCAGTACAACCTCCGGGACAGGGAGTGAAAAACTGTTTTTT.

V is TRBV5-1 and J is TRBJ2-5, with 8 bases lining up with TRBD2. This CDR3 has 16 residues. Trimming removed 0 bases from V and 1 base from J; junction bases left unmatched: 5. The germline CDR1 and CDR2 sequences are SGHRS and YFSETQ. The CDR3 nucleotides read TGCGCCAGCAGCTTGGCGGGTACTAGCGGCCAAGAGACCCAGTACTTC. It yields the protein CASSLAGTSGQETQYF.

Notes on this clone: The identical CDR3 is also encoded by other nucleotide sequences in the sample. The J gene is TRBJ1-2, the V gene TRBV2, with D unresolved. The germline gives CDR1 SNHLY, CDR2 FYNNEI. The CDR3 covers 12 residues. Trimming cost V 3 bases and J 8 bases, with 10 bases left between them. The CDR3 loop is CASSERGYGYTF. The CDR3 bases are TGTGCCAGCAGTGAGAGAGGGTACGGCTACACCTTC.

J is TRBJ1-4 and V is TRBV25-1; 7 bases are shared with TRBD1. The CDR3 contains 15 residues. J lost 6 bases, V lost 1 base, and 5 bases had no gene match. Germline CDR1 and CDR2: MGHDK and SYGVNS. This CDR3 reads CASSESGRGYEKLFF. Written as DNA, the CDR3 is TGTGCCAGCAGTGAATCAGGCAGGGGGTATGAAAAACTGTTTTTT.